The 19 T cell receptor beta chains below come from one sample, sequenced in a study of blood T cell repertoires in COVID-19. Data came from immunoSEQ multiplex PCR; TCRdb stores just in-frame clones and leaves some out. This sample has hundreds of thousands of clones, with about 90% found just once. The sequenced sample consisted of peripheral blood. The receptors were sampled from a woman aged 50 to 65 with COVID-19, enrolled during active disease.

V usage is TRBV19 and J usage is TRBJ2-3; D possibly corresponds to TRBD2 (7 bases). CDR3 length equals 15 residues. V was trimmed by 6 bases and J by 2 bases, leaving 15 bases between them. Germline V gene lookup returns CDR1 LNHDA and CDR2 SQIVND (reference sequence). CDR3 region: CASRGGRANTDTQYF. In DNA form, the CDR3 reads TGTGCCAGTAGGGGGGGGCGGGCCAACACAGATACGCAGTATTTT.

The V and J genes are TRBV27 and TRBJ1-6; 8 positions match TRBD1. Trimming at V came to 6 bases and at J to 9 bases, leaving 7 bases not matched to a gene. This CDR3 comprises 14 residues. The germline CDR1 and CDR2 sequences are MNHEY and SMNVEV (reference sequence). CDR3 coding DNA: TGTGCCAGCAGCCTCTCAGGGGGCGGTTCACCCCTCCACTTT. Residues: CASSLSGGGSPLHF.

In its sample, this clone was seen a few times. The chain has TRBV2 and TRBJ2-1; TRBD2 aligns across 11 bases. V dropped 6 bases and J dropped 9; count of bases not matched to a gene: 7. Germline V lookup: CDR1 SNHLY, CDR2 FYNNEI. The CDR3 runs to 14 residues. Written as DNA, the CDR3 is TGTGCCAGCAGACTAGCGGGAGATGGGATTGAGCAGTTCTTC. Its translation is CASRLAGDGIEQFF.

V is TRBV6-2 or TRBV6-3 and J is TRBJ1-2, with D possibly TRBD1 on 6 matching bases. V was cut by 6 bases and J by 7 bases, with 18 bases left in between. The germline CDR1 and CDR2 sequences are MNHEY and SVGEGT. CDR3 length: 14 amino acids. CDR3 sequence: CASSKQGWVRGYTF. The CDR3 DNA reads TGTGCCAGCAGCAAACAGGGATGGGTTCGTGGCTACACCTTC.

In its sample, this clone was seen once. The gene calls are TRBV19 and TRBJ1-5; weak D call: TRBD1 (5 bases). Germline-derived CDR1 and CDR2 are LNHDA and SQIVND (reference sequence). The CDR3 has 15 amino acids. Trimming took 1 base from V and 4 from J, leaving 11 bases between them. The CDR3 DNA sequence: TGTGCCAGTAGTATAGGCGGGGGACCGAATCAGCCCCAGCATTTT. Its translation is CASSIGGGPNQPQHF.

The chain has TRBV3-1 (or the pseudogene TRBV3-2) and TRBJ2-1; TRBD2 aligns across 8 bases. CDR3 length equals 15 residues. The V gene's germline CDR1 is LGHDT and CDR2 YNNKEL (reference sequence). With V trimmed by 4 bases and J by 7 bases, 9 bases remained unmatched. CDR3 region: CASSRSGSSKNEQFF. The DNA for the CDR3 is TGTGCCAGCAGCCGAAGCGGGAGCTCCAAGAATGAGCAGTTCTTC.

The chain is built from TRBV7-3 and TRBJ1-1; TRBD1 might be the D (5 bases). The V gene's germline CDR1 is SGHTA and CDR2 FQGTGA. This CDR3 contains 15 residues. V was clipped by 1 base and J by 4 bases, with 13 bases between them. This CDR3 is CASSLIGATGTEAFF. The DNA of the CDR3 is TGTGCCAGCAGCTTAATTGGGGCAACGGGCACTGAAGCTTTCTTT.

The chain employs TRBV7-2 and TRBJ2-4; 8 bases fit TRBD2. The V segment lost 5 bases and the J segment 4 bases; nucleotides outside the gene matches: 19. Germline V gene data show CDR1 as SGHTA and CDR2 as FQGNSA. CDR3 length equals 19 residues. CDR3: CASSPGGGKGLGGKNIQYF. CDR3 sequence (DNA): TGTGCCAGCAGCCCTGGCGGGGGGAAAGGTCTCGGCGGTAAAAACATTCAGTACTTC. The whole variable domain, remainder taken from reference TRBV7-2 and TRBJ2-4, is GAGVSQSPSNKVTEKGKDVELRCDPISGHTALYWYRQSLGQGLEFLIYFQGNSAPDKSGLPSDRFSAERTGGSVSTLTIQRTQQEDSAVYLCASSPGGGKGLGGKNIQYFGAGTRLSVL.

Written as DNA, the CDR3 is TGTGCCAGCAGTACAGGGAGAGAGCAGTTCTTC. Protein sequence: CASSTGREQFF. The chain links TRBV27 to TRBJ2-1; a weak D match, TRBD1 (6 bases). Germline V gives CDR1 MNHEY, CDR2 SMNVEV (reference sequence). Trimming took 5 bases from V and 10 from J, leaving 9 bases between them. The CDR3 has 11 residues.

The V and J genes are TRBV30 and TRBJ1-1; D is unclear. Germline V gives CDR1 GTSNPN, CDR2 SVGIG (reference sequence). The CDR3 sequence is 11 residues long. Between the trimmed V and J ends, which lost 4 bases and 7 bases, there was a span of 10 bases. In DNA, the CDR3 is TGTGCCTGGACTCAAGAGGGTGAAGCTTTCTTT. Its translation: CAWTQEGEAFF.

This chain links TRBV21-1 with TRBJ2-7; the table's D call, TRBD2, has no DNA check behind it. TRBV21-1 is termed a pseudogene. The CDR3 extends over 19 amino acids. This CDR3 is CASSKEELLAGGGLYEQYF. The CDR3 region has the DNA TGTGCCAGCAGCAAAGAGGAACTCCTAGCGGGAGGAGGTCTCTACGAGCAGTACTTC.

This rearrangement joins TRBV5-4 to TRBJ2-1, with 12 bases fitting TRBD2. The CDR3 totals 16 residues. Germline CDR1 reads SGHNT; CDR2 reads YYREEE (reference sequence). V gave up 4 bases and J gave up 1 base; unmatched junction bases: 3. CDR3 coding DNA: TGTGCCAGCAGCCGGGGGACTAGCGGGTCCTACAATGAGCAGTTCTTC. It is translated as CASSRGTSGSYNEQFF.

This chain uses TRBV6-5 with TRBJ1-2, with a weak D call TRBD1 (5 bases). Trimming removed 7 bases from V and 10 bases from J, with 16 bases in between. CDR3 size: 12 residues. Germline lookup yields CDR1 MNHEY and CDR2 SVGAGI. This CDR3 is CASTPFTTDYTF. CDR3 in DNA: TGTGCCAGCACCCCGTTTACGACAGACTACACCTTC.

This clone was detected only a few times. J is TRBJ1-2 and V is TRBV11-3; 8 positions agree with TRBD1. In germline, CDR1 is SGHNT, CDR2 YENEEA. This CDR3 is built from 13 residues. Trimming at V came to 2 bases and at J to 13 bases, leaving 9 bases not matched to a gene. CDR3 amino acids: CASSLLDRERATF. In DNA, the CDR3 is TGTGCCAGCAGCTTATTGGACAGGGAGCGAGCCACCTTC.

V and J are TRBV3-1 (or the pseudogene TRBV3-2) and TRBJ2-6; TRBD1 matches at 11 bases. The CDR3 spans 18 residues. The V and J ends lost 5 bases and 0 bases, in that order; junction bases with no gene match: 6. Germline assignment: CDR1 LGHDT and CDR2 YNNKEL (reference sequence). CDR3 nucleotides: TGTGCCAGCAGCAAAAGGGACAGGGGGTTCTCTGGGGCCAACGTCCTGACTTTC. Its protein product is CASSKRDRGFSGANVLTF.

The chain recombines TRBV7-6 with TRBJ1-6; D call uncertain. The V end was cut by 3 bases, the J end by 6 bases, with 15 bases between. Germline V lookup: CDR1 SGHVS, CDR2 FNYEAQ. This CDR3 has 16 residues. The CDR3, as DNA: TGTGCCAGCAGCTTGTCCTATCGGTCTCGTAATTCACCCCTCCACTTT. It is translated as CASSLSYRSRNSPLHF.

CDR3 in DNA: TGTGCCAGTCGGACTAGCGGAAACAATGAGCAGTTCTTC. It translates to CASRTSGNNEQFF. The J gene is TRBJ2-1, the V gene TRBV2; 10 bases are a match to TRBD2. V dropped 9 bases and J dropped 5; count of bases not matched to a gene: 4. The V gene's germline CDR1 is SNHLY and CDR2 FYNNEI. This CDR3 has 13 amino acids.

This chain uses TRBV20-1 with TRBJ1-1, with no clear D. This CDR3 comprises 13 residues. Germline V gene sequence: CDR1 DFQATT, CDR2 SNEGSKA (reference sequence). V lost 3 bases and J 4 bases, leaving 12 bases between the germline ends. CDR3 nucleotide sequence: TGCAGTGCTAGTCGGAGGGCGGCCACTGAAGCTTTCTTT. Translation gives CSASRRAATEAFF.

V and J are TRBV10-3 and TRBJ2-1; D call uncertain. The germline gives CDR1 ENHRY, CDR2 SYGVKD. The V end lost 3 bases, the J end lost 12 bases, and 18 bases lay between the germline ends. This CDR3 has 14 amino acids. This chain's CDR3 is CAISDSNLAFGQFF. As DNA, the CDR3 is TGTGCCATCAGTGATTCGAACCTGGCATTTGGGCAGTTCTTC.